Below are 10 T cell receptor beta chains sequenced from a single sample in a study of T-cell memory formation after mild COVID-19. TCRdb reprocessed the 5' RACE reads via MiXCR and lists one record per CDR3 protein. The sample lists under 250,000 distinct CDR3 sequences, approximately 9% occurring once. The sequenced material came from PBMCs or a T cell subset sorted from them (not recorded which). These receptors were collected from a man aged 18 to 30 who had mild COVID-19 (a few samples of this study predate the infection). Cell type and time point are not known.

This clonotype has only a few counts. The gene calls are TRBV7-3 and TRBJ1-5, with TRBD1 matching 7 bases. Germline values: CDR1 SGHTA, CDR2 FQGTGA. This CDR3 has 17 residues. Trimming took 4 bases from V and 3 from J; bases not matched to a gene: 12. In nucleotides, the CDR3 is TGTGCCAGCAGCTCCAACCCCAAGACAGGGATCAATCAGCCCCAGCATTTT. Protein: CASSSNPKTGINQPQHF.

This clonotype has more than one count but fewer than ten. CDR3 sequence reads: CASSRTDNNYGYTF. The CDR3 DNA reads as TGCGCCAGCAGTCGGACAGATAATAACTATGGCTACACCTTC. The chain couples TRBV4-1 to TRBJ1-2; D perhaps matches TRBD1 (6 bases). The V gene lost 6 bases and the J gene lost 1 base, with 12 bases spanning the gap. CDR1 and CDR2 from the germline V gene are MGHRA and YSYEKL. The CDR3 sequence is 14 residues long.

This clonotype was seen only a few times. J is TRBJ1-5 and V is TRBV6-1; the D gene is possibly TRBD1 (5 bases). Germline CDR1 MNHNS, CDR2 SASEGT. The V end was cut by 2 bases, the J end by 4 bases, with 9 bases between. The CDR3 runs to 14 residues. CDR3 sequence (DNA): TGTGCCAGCAGTGAAACCCAGGGTAATCAGCCCCAGCATTTT. It yields the protein CASSETQGNQPQHF.

This clonotype showed up just a few times. The chain links TRBV5-4 to TRBJ2-3; 10 nucleotides agree with TRBD2. CDR1 is SGHNT and CDR2 is YYREEE in the germline V gene (reference sequence). The CDR3 has 19 residues. Germline trimming cut 4 bases from V and 4 bases from J; bases unmatched to any gene: 18. The CDR3 sequence: CASSPGGLAGVPRADTQYF. The CDR3 DNA follows: TGTGCCAGCAGCCCCGGTGGGCTAGCGGGGGTACCCAGGGCAGATACGCAGTATTTT.

This chain connects TRBV4-1 to TRBJ2-2; weak D call: TRBD1 (5 bases). Germline V gives CDR1 MGHRA, CDR2 YSYEKL. V was pared by 0 bases and J by 6 bases, with 14 bases between. The CDR3 spans 16 residues. In DNA, the CDR3 is TGCGCCAGCAGCCAAGACGATGGCAGGGATCCCGGGGAGCTGTTTTTT. Protein sequence: CASSQDDGRDPGELFF.

The rearrangement joins TRBV12-3 or TRBV12-4 to TRBJ1-4, with 9 bases identical to TRBD1. V lost 7 bases to trimming and J lost 5 bases; unmatched junction nucleotides: 5. CDR3 length equals 14 residues. Written as DNA, the CDR3 is TGTGCCAGCACCAAGGGGACAGGGAATGAAAAACTGTTTTTT. The encoded protein is CASTKGTGNEKLFF.

This clonotype was recorded a few times. V gene TRBV29-1 combines with J gene TRBJ2-1, with D hard to call. Germline CDR1 is SQVTM and CDR2 is ANQGSEA. V lost 3 bases and J 6 bases, leaving 15 bases between the germline ends. This CDR3 has 14 amino acids. The CDR3 loop is CSVESQVLTNEQFF. The CDR3 DNA reads as TGCAGCGTTGAGTCCCAGGTACTGACCAATGAGCAGTTCTTC.

This clonotype was seen a handful of times. This chain connects TRBV12-3 or TRBV12-4 to TRBJ1-1; 9 nucleotides align to TRBD1. J lost 1 base, V lost 2 bases, and 5 bases had no gene match. The CDR3 length is 16 residues. For the CDR3, the DNA is TGTGCCAGCAGTTTAAGACAGGGGGTTGAGAACACTGAAGCTTTCTTT. Its protein is CASSLRQGVENTEAFF.

This clonotype was observed many times. This sequence joins TRBV4-2 and TRBJ1-5; 8 bases map to TRBD1. The germline gives CDR1 LGHNA, CDR2 YNFKEQ. This CDR3 contains 14 residues. Trimming at V came to 3 bases and at J to 7 bases, leaving 5 bases not matched to a gene. In DNA, the CDR3 is TGTGCCAGCAGCCAGGCAGGGGGCTGGCAGCCCCAGCATTTT. This codes for CASSQAGGWQPQHF.

This clonotype has a count of ten or more. The junction differs from germline at one of its ends, possibly a read error. The CDR3 protein is CASSSGQGGQETQYF. The CDR3 bases are TGTGCTAGCAGCTCGGGACAGGGAGGCCAAGAGACCCAGTACTTC. The chain carries TRBV7-7 and TRBJ2-5, with 9 nucleotides matching TRBD1. The germline V gene encodes CDR1 SSHAT and CDR2 FNYEAQ (reference sequence). This CDR3 spans 15 amino acids.